This is a list of T cell receptor beta chains from one sample in a study of blood T cell repertoires in COVID-19. TCRdb's copy holds only in-frame clones and misses some; the assay was immunoSEQ multiplex PCR. The data show more than 300,000 clones, 75% to 90% seen once. The sequencing sample was made of PBMCs or T cells enriched from blood (not recorded which). All receptors derive from a woman in her fifties or sixties who had recovered from COVID-19. The CDR3 runs from the conserved cysteine through the conserved F or W. The D gene is left open where the match is weak. Expanded clones get a size class; other rows say once, few or many, or leave the size out.

J gene: TRBJ2-2; V gene: TRBV2; clone size: -; D gene: -; CDR3 protein: CASSVGTLGAGELFF; CDR3 DNA: TGTGCCAGCAGTGTTGGGACTCTTGGGGCCGGGGAGCTGTTTTTT
J gene: TRBJ1-2; V gene: TRBV27; clone size: -; D gene: TRBD1; CDR3 protein: CASSQGAGGYTF; CDR3 DNA: TGTGCCAGCAGTCAGGGGGCGGGCGGCTACACCTTC
J gene: TRBJ2-5; V gene: TRBV6-5; clone size: -; D gene: -; CDR3 protein: CASRTGFQETQYF; CDR3 DNA: TGTGCCAGCCGCACAGGGTTCCAAGAGACCCAGTACTTC
J gene: TRBJ1-2; V gene: TRBV3-1/TRBV3-2; clone size: -; D gene: TRBD1; CDR3 protein: CASSPTSGGPYGYTF; CDR3 DNA: TGTGCCAGCAGCCCAACGTCAGGGGGGCCCTATGGCTACACCTTC
J gene: TRBJ2-1; V gene: TRBV9; clone size: -; D gene: TRBD1; CDR3 protein: CASSPRGLQSNEQFF; CDR3 DNA: TGTGCCAGCAGCCCGAGGGGGCTCCAGAGCAATGAGCAGTTCTTC
J gene: TRBJ1-1; V gene: TRBV27; clone size: -; D gene: -; CDR3 protein: CASRLFREMNTEAFF; CDR3 DNA: TGTGCCAGCAGGCTATTCAGGGAAATGAACACTGAAGCTTTCTTT
J gene: TRBJ1-2; V gene: TRBV5-6; clone size: -; D gene: -; CDR3 protein: CASSLAPRHTF; CDR3 DNA: TGTGCCAGCAGCTTGGCCCCGAGGCACACCTTC
J gene: TRBJ1-1; V gene: TRBV4-2; clone size: -; D gene: TRBD1; CDR3 protein: CASSQEGGRGTEAFF; CDR3 DNA: TGTGCCAGCAGCCAAGAAGGGGGCCGGGGCACTGAAGCTTTCTTT
J gene: TRBJ1-1; V gene: TRBV7-9; clone size: once; D gene: -; CDR3 protein: CASSLLIGKRNTEAFF; CDR3 DNA: TGTGCCAGCAGCCTCCTGATCGGGAAGAGGAACACTGAAGCTTTCTTT
J gene: TRBJ1-1; V gene: TRBV6-5; clone size: -; D gene: -; CDR3 protein: CASSPIGGAVTEAFF; CDR3 DNA: TGTGCCAGCAGTCCAATAGGGGGGGCGGTCACTGAAGCTTTCTTT
J gene: TRBJ1-5; V gene: TRBV6-5; clone size: once; D gene: TRBD1; CDR3 protein: CASTQDRGNQPQHF; CDR3 DNA: TGTGCCAGCACCCAAGACAGGGGCAATCAGCCCCAGCATTTT
J gene: TRBJ2-5; V gene: TRBV29-1; clone size: -; D gene: TRBD2; CDR3 protein: CSVEERDYQETQYF; CDR3 DNA: TGCAGCGTTGAGGAGCGGGACTACCAAGAGACCCAGTACTTC
J gene: TRBJ1-2; V gene: TRBV28; clone size: once; D gene: TRBD1; CDR3 protein: CASSTYGTGSIVGGYTF; CDR3 DNA: TGTGCCAGCAGCACTTACGGGACAGGGAGTATTGTTGGTGGCTACACCTTC
J gene: TRBJ1-2; V gene: TRBV5-4; clone size: -; D gene: TRBD1; CDR3 protein: CASSWTGAGYTF; CDR3 DNA: TGTGCCAGCAGCTGGACAGGGGCGGGCTACACCTTC
J gene: TRBJ2-1; V gene: TRBV10-2; clone size: -; D gene: -; CDR3 protein: CASREAPSKDYNEQFF; CDR3 DNA: TGCGCCAGCAGGGAAGCTCCTAGTAAGGATTACAATGAGCAGTTCTTC
J gene: TRBJ1-2; V gene: TRBV11-3; clone size: -; D gene: -; CDR3 protein: CASSYPVMDGYTF; CDR3 DNA: TGTGCCAGCAGCTACCCGGTAATGGATGGCTACACCTTC
J gene: TRBJ1-2; V gene: TRBV19; clone size: -; D gene: -; CDR3 protein: CASSRSDGLNYGYTF; CDR3 DNA: TGTGCCAGTAGTAGATCAGACGGACTCAACTATGGCTACACCTTC
J gene: TRBJ1-2; V gene: TRBV6-2/TRBV6-3; clone size: -; D gene: TRBD1; CDR3 protein: CASSYLSPGGWSGYTF; CDR3 DNA: TGTGCCAGCAGTTACTTATCTCCAGGGGGCTGGTCTGGCTACACCTTC
J gene: TRBJ2-1; V gene: TRBV7-2; clone size: -; D gene: TRBD2; CDR3 protein: CASSLDLAGGYEQFF; CDR3 DNA: TGTGCCAGCAGCTTAGATTTAGCGGGAGGGTATGAGCAGTTCTTC
J gene: TRBJ1-5; V gene: TRBV7-2; clone size: -; D gene: -; CDR3 protein: CASSWAGGAVQPQHF; CDR3 DNA: TGTGCCAGCAGCTGGGCGGGGGGCGCGGTTCAGCCCCAGCATTTT
J gene: TRBJ2-7; V gene: TRBV7-9; clone size: -; D gene: -; CDR3 protein: CASSLGRDSHEQYF; CDR3 DNA: TGTGCCAGCAGCTTAGGGAGGGACAGTCACGAGCAGTACTTC
J gene: TRBJ1-1; V gene: TRBV27; clone size: -; D gene: -; CDR3 protein: CASRPAGFRTEAFF; CDR3 DNA: TGTGCCAGCAGGCCCGCAGGGTTCCGGACTGAAGCTTTCTTT
J gene: TRBJ2-5; V gene: TRBV7-2; clone size: -; D gene: -; CDR3 protein: CASSRWESASETQYF; CDR3 DNA: TGTGCCAGCAGCCGGTGGGAGAGCGCTTCTGAGACCCAGTACTTC
J gene: TRBJ1-5; V gene: TRBV30; clone size: -; D gene: -; CDR3 protein: CAWRGAGNQPQHF; CDR3 DNA: TGTGCCTGGAGAGGGGCTGGGAATCAGCCCCAGCATTTT
J gene: TRBJ1-1; V gene: TRBV14; clone size: -; D gene: -; CDR3 protein: CASSQVGIEAFF; CDR3 DNA: TGTGCCAGCAGCCAAGTCGGGATTGAAGCTTTCTTT
J gene: TRBJ1-1; V gene: TRBV27; clone size: -; D gene: -; CDR3 protein: CASSLFGGSNTEAFF; CDR3 DNA: TGTGCCAGCAGTTTATTTGGGGGGAGTAACACTGAAGCTTTCTTT
J gene: TRBJ2-7; V gene: TRBV18; clone size: -; D gene: TRBD1; CDR3 protein: CASSPGQVYEQYF; CDR3 DNA: TGTGCCAGCTCACCCGGACAGGTTTACGAGCAGTACTTC
J gene: TRBJ2-1; V gene: TRBV27; clone size: -; D gene: TRBD1; CDR3 protein: CASTSQGAHNEQFF; CDR3 DNA: TGTGCCAGCACATCTCAGGGGGCGCACAATGAGCAGTTCTTC
J gene: TRBJ1-6; V gene: TRBV4-2; clone size: -; D gene: -; CDR3 protein: CASSQVRDPNSPLHF; CDR3 DNA: TGTGCCAGCAGCCAAGTCCGGGATCCTAATTCACCCCTCCACTTT
J gene: TRBJ1-1; V gene: TRBV30; clone size: -; D gene: -; CDR3 protein: CAWSDLPRGTTEAFF; CDR3 DNA: TGTGCCTGGAGTGACCTCCCAAGGGGGACCACTGAAGCTTTCTTT
J gene: TRBJ2-1; V gene: TRBV27; clone size: -; D gene: TRBD2; CDR3 protein: CASTPLWSGTSPSYNEQFF; CDR3 DNA: TGTGCCAGCACCCCACTCTGGTCCGGGACTAGCCCTTCCTACAATGAGCAGTTCTTC
J gene: TRBJ1-2; V gene: TRBV10-2; clone size: -; D gene: TRBD1; CDR3 protein: CASSDTGTVYGYTF; CDR3 DNA: TGCGCCAGCTCCGATACCGGGACAGTCTATGGCTACACCTTC
J gene: TRBJ2-3; V gene: TRBV29-1; clone size: -; D gene: TRBD2; CDR3 protein: CSAGLAGVDTQYF; CDR3 DNA: TGCAGCGCGGGACTAGCGGGAGTCGATACGCAGTATTTT
J gene: TRBJ1-5; V gene: TRBV7-2; clone size: once; D gene: TRBD1; CDR3 protein: CASSLRQGEQPQHF; CDR3 DNA: TGTGCCAGCAGCCTTAGACAGGGAGAACAGCCCCAGCATTTT
J gene: TRBJ1-6; V gene: TRBV5-1; clone size: few; D gene: TRBD1; CDR3 protein: CASSQDRGTNSPLHF; CDR3 DNA: TGCGCCAGCAGCCAGGACAGGGGGACCAATTCACCCCTCCACTTT
J gene: TRBJ1-3; V gene: TRBV7-8; clone size: -; D gene: -; CDR3 protein: CASSSRWGGSGNTIYF; CDR3 DNA: TGTGCCAGCAGCTCCCGTTGGGGAGGTTCTGGAAACACCATATATTTT
J gene: TRBJ1-1; V gene: TRBV7-9; clone size: -; D gene: TRBD1; CDR3 protein: CASSLGQGVSTEAFF; CDR3 DNA: TGTGCCAGCAGCTTAGGACAGGGGGTGAGCACTGAAGCTTTCTTT
J gene: TRBJ1-2; V gene: TRBV2; clone size: -; D gene: -; CDR3 protein: CASSQLTTGNYGYTF; CDR3 DNA: TGTGCCAGCAGTCAACTGACGACGGGTAACTATGGCTACACCTTC
J gene: TRBJ2-1; V gene: TRBV5-1; clone size: -; D gene: TRBD2; CDR3 protein: CASSSGLAGGPPNNEQFF; CDR3 DNA: TGCGCCAGCAGCTCAGGACTAGCGGGGGGGCCGCCTAACAATGAGCAGTTCTTC
J gene: TRBJ1-2; V gene: TRBV3-1/TRBV3-2; clone size: -; D gene: -; CDR3 protein: CASSHTNYGYTF; CDR3 DNA: TGTGCCAGCAGCCATACTAACTATGGCTACACCTTC
J gene: TRBJ1-2; V gene: TRBV30; clone size: -; D gene: TRBD1; CDR3 protein: CAWRKGTGSSYGYTF; CDR3 DNA: TGTGCCTGGAGGAAGGGGACAGGGAGTTCTTATGGCTACACCTTC
J gene: TRBJ1-4; V gene: TRBV7-2; clone size: -; D gene: TRBD1; CDR3 protein: CASSPQGANEKLFF; CDR3 DNA: TGTGCCAGCAGCCCCCAGGGGGCTAATGAAAAACTGTTTTTT
J gene: TRBJ1-4; V gene: TRBV15; clone size: once; D gene: -; CDR3 protein: CATSRAPGRDEKLFF; CDR3 DNA: TGTGCCACCAGCAGGGCCCCAGGGAGGGACGAAAAACTGTTTTTT
J gene: TRBJ1-1; V gene: TRBV5-1; clone size: -; D gene: TRBD1; CDR3 protein: CASGNRPGQLMNTEAFF; CDR3 DNA: TGCGCCAGCGGCAATCGCCCGGGACAGCTCATGAACACTGAAGCTTTCTTT
J gene: TRBJ2-3; V gene: TRBV2; clone size: -; D gene: TRBD2; CDR3 protein: CASHIGLALTDTQYF; CDR3 DNA: TGTGCCAGCCATATCGGACTAGCTTTAACAGATACGCAGTATTTT
J gene: TRBJ2-1; V gene: TRBV2; clone size: -; D gene: -; CDR3 protein: CASTWAPVEQFF; CDR3 DNA: TGTGCCAGCACGTGGGCTCCGGTGGAGCAGTTCTTC
J gene: TRBJ2-1; V gene: TRBV2; clone size: -; D gene: -; CDR3 protein: CASSEFFRGGDEQFF; CDR3 DNA: TGTGCCAGCAGTGAATTTTTTAGGGGGGGAGATGAGCAGTTCTTC
J gene: TRBJ1-2; V gene: TRBV11-3; clone size: -; D gene: TRBD1; CDR3 protein: CASSRGTGGYGYTF; CDR3 DNA: TGTGCCAGCAGCCGGGGGACAGGCGGCTATGGCTACACCTTC
J gene: TRBJ1-2; V gene: TRBV7-8; clone size: -; D gene: TRBD1; CDR3 protein: CASSLVGTEYGYTF; CDR3 DNA: TGTGCCAGCAGCTTAGTAGGGACAGAATATGGCTACACCTTC